This T cell receptor beta chain emerged from a study of cytomegalovirus exposure and HLA in healthy donors. PCR was performed using 60 Vbeta and 13 Jbeta primers. Libraries were prepared by immunoSEQ multiplex PCR; TCRdb keeps only in-frame clonotypes and omits some of them. The sample lists more than 85,000 clones, 73% occurring once. General study findings and limits: Previously analyzed data showed that most TCR beta V segments were productive at a frequency of about 87% or about 30%. Looking again later, the authors saw that most CMV-associated TCR beta chains seemed HLA-restricted. It was likely that a cluster of highly shared sequence variants was a sequencing artifact.

In this sample, this clone turned up a few times. The antigen is undetermined. The CDR3 has 16 residues. Losses at the gene ends were 6 bases for V and 5 bases for J; bases not matched to a gene: 12. CDR1 is SGHTA and CDR2 is FQGNSA in the germline V gene. Whereas donors were nominally healthy upon sampling, unrecorded immune exposures were probable. The sequenced sample consisted of PBMCs. The chain recombines TRBV7-2 with TRBJ2-3; TRBD2 matches 9 bases. The sequence came from a man aged 35 to 55 in good health and CMV-seronegative. The CDR3 region is CASSSRAGGFKDTQYF. The CDR3 DNA reads TGTGCCAGCAGTTCCAGGGCGGGGGGGTTCAAAGATACGCAGTATTTT. Complete variable domain (other parts from reference TRBV7-2 and TRBJ2-3): GAGVSQSPSNKVTEKGKDVELRCDPISGHTALYWYRQSLGQGLEFLIYFQGNSAPDKSGLPSDRFSAERTGGSVSTLTIQRTQQEDSAVYLCASSSRAGGFKDTQYFGPGTRLTVL.